These T cell receptor beta chains were read from a single sample in a study of molecular identifiers for immune sequencing clone quantification. Using its own MiXCR run on the PCR reads, TCRdb lists one record per CDR3 protein. The sample consists of some 59,000 distinct CDR3 sequences, roughly a quarter of them appearing once. Source material: naive CD8+ T cells from blood, with Jurkat cell RNA spiked in. The receptors derive from a human donor in good health. Some libraries in this study had Jurkat cell RNA spiked in. CDR3s include the opening cysteine and the closing phenylalanine or tryptophan. D genes are given only for firm matches. Some rows mark clone size as missing; the rest say once, few, many or name a class of expanded clone.

>TRBV6-6|NA|many|11|TRBJ2-7
CASEFGGEQYF
TGTGCCAGCGAGTTCGGGGGTGAGCAGTACTTC
>TRBV7-9|TRBD1|many|15|TRBJ1-1
CASSRKGQANTEAFF
TGTGCCAGCAGCCGAAAGGGACAGGCTAACACTGAAGCTTTCTTT
>TRBV7-9|NA|many|11|TRBJ1-1
CASSLSTEAFF
TGTGCCAGCAGCTTGAGCACTGAAGCTTTCTTT
>TRBV4-1|NA|many|14|TRBJ2-7
CASSQEPDSYEQYF
TGCGCCAGCAGCCAAGAACCCGACAGCTACGAGCAGTACTTC
>TRBV12-3/TRBV12-4|TRBD1|few|15|TRBJ1-4
CASSFQGERDEKLFF
TGTGCCAGCAGTTTTCAGGGGGAGAGGGATGAAAAACTGTTTTTT
>TRBV29-1|TRBD2|many|17|TRBJ2-3
CSVETLAEVLGGDTQYF
TGCAGCGTTGAAACTCTAGCGGAGGTACTGGGAGGAGATACGCAGTATTTT
>TRBV29-1|NA|many|15|TRBJ2-2
CSVESGNANTGELFF
TGCAGCGTTGAATCAGGAAACGCGAACACCGGGGAGCTGTTTTTT
>TRBV10-2|NA|many|13|TRBJ2-1
CASRVPLYNEQFF
TGCGCCAGCAGGGTCCCCTTATACAATGAGCAGTTCTTC
>TRBV7-9|NA|many|15|TRBJ1-5
CASSSSTLRDQPQHF
TGTGCCAGCAGCTCTAGCACCCTCAGGGACCAGCCCCAGCATTTT
>TRBV30|NA|few|12|TRBJ1-6
CAWSPYNSPLHF
TGTGCCTGGAGTCCGTACAATTCACCCCTCCACTTT
>TRBV9|NA|many|15|TRBJ1-6
CASSVVGQGNSPLHF
TGTGCCAGCAGCGTAGTAGGCCAGGGAAATTCACCCCTCCACTTT
>TRBV27|NA|few|16|TRBJ1-1
CASSLSPAAAYGLAFF
TGTGCCAGCAGTTTATCCCCGGCTGCGGCATACGGGTTGGCTTTCTTT
>TRBV4-3|NA|NA|16|TRBJ1-2
CASSQEGRSTNYGYTF
TGCGCCAGCAGCCAAGAAGGGCGCAGCACTAACTATGGCTACACCTTC
>TRBV4-3|NA|many|17|TRBJ2-6
CASSRVPRISGANVLTF
TGCGCCAGCAGCCGAGTCCCGCGGATCTCTGGGGCCAACGTCCTGACTTTC
>TRBV12-3/TRBV12-4|TRBD2|many|15|TRBJ2-7
CASSLGLAGVYEQYF
TGTGCCAGCAGTTTAGGTTTAGCGGGAGTCTACGAGCAGTACTTC
>TRBV29-1|NA|many|13|TRBJ2-1
CSVEEPYKNEQFF
TGCAGCGTTGAGGAACCCTACAAGAATGAGCAGTTCTTC
>TRBV4-3|TRBD1|many|17|TRBJ2-1
CASSQEVRQGPSDEQFF
TGCGCCAGCAGCCAAGAGGTTCGACAGGGTCCGAGCGATGAGCAGTTCTTC
>TRBV12-3/TRBV12-4|NA|many|14|TRBJ2-5
CASSFLGQQETQYF
TGTGCCAGCAGTTTTTTGGGCCAGCAAGAGACCCAGTACTTC
>TRBV4-3|NA|NA|15|TRBJ2-5
CASSQDLGKQETQYF
TGCGCCAGCAGCCAAGATCTCGGAAAGCAAGAGACCCAGTACTTC
>TRBV20-1|NA|many|15|TRBJ2-1
CSARESGTGYNEQFF
TGCAGTGCTAGAGAATCAGGAACGGGGTACAATGAGCAGTTCTTC
>TRBV30|NA|few|13|TRBJ2-7
CAWSVAPSYEQYF
TGTGCCTGGAGTGTGGCACCCTCCTACGAGCAGTACTTC
>TRBV2|NA|many|14|TRBJ2-3
CASSEEQWTDTQYF
TGTGCCAGCAGTGAAGAACAGTGGACAGATACGCAGTATTTT
>TRBV7-9|TRBD1|many|16|TRBJ1-3
CASSLATGGSGNTIYF
TGTGCCAGCAGCTTGGCTACAGGGGGCTCTGGAAACACCATATATTTT
>TRBV6-6|NA|many|12|TRBJ2-5
CASYPVFETQYF
TGTGCCAGTTACCCGGTTTTCGAGACCCAGTACTTC
>TRBV19|TRBD2|few|15|TRBJ2-3
CASSAIAGATDTQYF
TGTGCCAGTAGTGCGATAGCGGGGGCCACAGATACGCAGTATTTT
>TRBV30|NA|few|14|TRBJ2-7
CAWSVGGASDEQYF
TGTGCCTGGAGTGTAGGGGGGGCCTCGGACGAGCAGTACTTC
>TRBV19|TRBD2|NA|13|TRBJ2-3
CASTAGVADTQYF
TGTGCCAGTACGGCGGGAGTGGCAGATACGCAGTATTTT
>TRBV20-1|NA|many|14|TRBJ2-1
CSARGRLSYNEQFF
TGCAGTGCTAGAGGCAGACTCTCCTACAATGAGCAGTTCTTC
>TRBV27|NA|few|17|TRBJ2-3
CASRPLGPYPGTDTQYF
TGTGCCAGCAGACCCCTCGGGCCCTACCCAGGGACAGATACGCAGTATTTT
>TRBV4-1|NA|many|16|TRBJ1-1
CASSQDLYEWGTEAFF
TGCGCCAGCAGCCAAGATTTGTACGAGTGGGGGACTGAAGCTTTCTTT
>TRBV28|NA|many|15|TRBJ2-7
CASSLRQVQTYEQYF
TGTGCCAGCAGCCTCCGACAGGTCCAAACCTACGAGCAGTACTTC
>TRBV5-3|NA|NA|11|TRBJ2-2
CASSLSGELCF
TGTGCCAGCAGTTTGTCCGGGGAGCTGTGTTTT
>TRBV27|NA|few|14|TRBJ2-5
CASSLLGRAETQYF
TGTGCCAGCAGTTTACTAGGTCGGGCGGAGACCCAGTACTTC
>TRBV7-2|NA|many|16|TRBJ2-4
CASSLGPSRAKNIQYF
TGTGCCAGCAGCTTAGGTCCCAGCAGAGCCAAAAACATTCAGTACTTC
>TRBV7-6|NA|many|15|TRBJ1-1
CASSLAPEQNTEAFF
TGTGCCAGCAGCTTAGCCCCGGAGCAAAACACTGAAGCTTTCTTT
>TRBV12-5|TRBD1|many|14|TRBJ1-5
CASGSGTGHQPQHF
TGTGCTAGTGGATCGGGGACAGGGCATCAGCCCCAGCATTTT
>TRBV7-9|NA|many|15|TRBJ2-3
CASSLRWAETDTQYF
TGTGCCAGCAGCTTACGCTGGGCCGAAACAGATACGCAGTATTTT
>TRBV7-9|TRBD1|many|15|TRBJ1-1
CASSSLRTGNTEAFF
TGTGCCAGCAGCTCATTAAGGACAGGGAACACTGAAGCTTTCTTT
>TRBV7-9|NA|NA|15|TRBJ1-5
CASSLAGFSSQPQHF
TGTGCCAGCAGCTTAGCAGGGTTTAGCAGTCAGCCCCAGCATTTT
>TRBV13|NA|once|12|TRBJ1-1
CASSPGYTEAFF
TGTGCCAGCAGCCCTGGGTACACTGAAGCTTTCTTT
>TRBV6-2/TRBV6-3|TRBD1|many|15|TRBJ1-1
CASTLTGGPSTEAFF
TGTGCCAGCACCCTTACAGGGGGCCCGAGCACTGAAGCTTTCTTT
>TRBV6-1|NA|many|13|TRBJ1-1
CASSPSGATEAFF
TGTGCCAGCAGTCCTTCGGGGGCCACTGAAGCTTTCTTT
>TRBV6-2/TRBV6-3|NA|many|11|TRBJ1-1
CASSDRARAFF
TGTGCCAGCAGCGACCGTGCTAGAGCTTTCTTT
>TRBV28|NA|many|13|TRBJ1-1
CASSSRGSRGAFF
TGTGCCAGCAGTTCCCGGGGCTCTCGTGGAGCTTTCTTT
>TRBV5-4|TRBD1|few|16|TRBJ2-2
CASSMGQGVNTGELFF
TGTGCCAGCAGCATGGGACAGGGGGTCAACACCGGGGAGCTGTTTTTT
>TRBV28|NA|medium-sized|13|TRBJ2-5
CASGPGLQETQYF
TGTGCCAGCGGGCCAGGCTTACAAGAGACCCAGTACTTC
>TRBV29-1|NA|few|12|TRBJ1-2
CSVRTDGYGYTF
TGCAGCGTTAGGACGGACGGCTATGGCTACACCTTC
>TRBV9|TRBD1|many|16|TRBJ2-3
CASSFRDRVYTDTQYF
TGTGCCAGCAGCTTCCGGGACAGGGTGTATACAGATACGCAGTATTTT
>TRBV20-1|NA|many|16|TRBJ1-2
CSARDRWQGNNYGYTF
TGCAGTGCTAGAGATCGGTGGCAGGGGAATAACTATGGCTACACCTTC
>TRBV29-1|TRBD1|many|13|TRBJ1-5
CSVRTGGNQPQHF
TGCAGCGTTCGGACAGGAGGCAATCAGCCCCAGCATTTT
>TRBV7-8|NA|many|15|TRBJ2-7
CASSLGRGAVYEQYF
TGTGCCAGCAGCTTAGGAAGGGGGGCCGTCTACGAGCAGTACTTC
>TRBV6-1|NA|many|16|TRBJ1-5
CASSDSRPPSNQPQHF
TGTGCCAGCAGTGACTCTCGGCCACCGTCCAATCAGCCCCAGCATTTT
>TRBV4-1|NA|many|16|TRBJ2-1
CASSQAAVGTNNEQFF
TGCGCCAGCAGCCAAGCAGCCGTAGGGACGAACAATGAGCAGTTCTTC